These 10 T cell receptor beta chains came from one sample sequenced in a study of shared clonotypes between healthy human individuals. The method was immunoSEQ multiplex PCR; TCRdb's version includes in-frame clones alone and lacks a portion of them. The sample comprises approximately 470,000 clones, around 85% of which are singletons, and 10% to 15% rests with the top ten. Sequences were obtained from PBMCs. The receptors originated from a woman aged 40 to 50 in good health. Some clones in this sample may be carry-over from other donors' samples.

Only a few counts were recorded for this clone. A far larger clone is a single base away, which makes a read error likely. This sample includes further DNA sequences coding for the same CDR3. The chain links TRBV30 to TRBJ2-2; 10 bases agree with TRBD2. This CDR3 spans 15 amino acids. Germline V gene data show CDR1 as GTSNPN and CDR2 as SVGIG (reference sequence). DNA of the CDR3: TGTGCCTGGAGTCCGGGACTAGCGAACACCGGGGAGCTGTTTTTC. It specifies CAWSPGLANTGELFF.

This chain connects TRBV2 to TRBJ1-1; tentative D call: TRBD1 (6 bases). The germline CDR1 and CDR2 sequences are SNHLY and FYNNEI. The V gene lost 8 bases and the J gene lost 1 base, with 11 bases spanning the gap. The CDR3 consists of 13 residues. Written as DNA, the CDR3 is TGTGCCAGCCGATGGACAGAGAACACTGAAGCTTTCTTT. It translates to CASRWTENTEAFF.

This clone was observed a handful of times. With only one base between it and a far larger clone, this is likely a read error. The chain combines TRBV11-2 with TRBJ2-5; D is unclear. Germline V gene sequence: CDR1 SGHAT, CDR2 FQNNGV. This CDR3 is 15 amino acids long. Deletions cut 4 bases from V and 1 base from J, with 13 bases between. DNA for the CDR3: TGTGCCAGCAGCTCCTCCGGTGTACCCCAAGAGACCCAGTACTTC. Residues: CASSSSGVPQETQYF. The entire variable domain, with the rest obtained from reference TRBV11-2 and TRBJ2-5, is as follows: EAGVAQSPRYKIIEKRQSVAFWCNPISGHATLYWYQQILGQGPKLLIQFQNNGVVDDSQLPKDRFSAERLKGVDSTLKIQPAKLEDSAVYLCASSSSGVPQETQYFGPGTRLLVL.

This clone was recorded a few times. CDR3 amino acids: CASSPLIGQGNQPQHF. As DNA, the CDR3 is TGTGCCAGTAGTCCACTAATAGGACAGGGGAATCAGCCCCAGCATTTT. This chain uses TRBV19 with TRBJ1-5; TRBD1 matches 9 bases. The CDR3 spans 16 residues. The germline gives CDR1 LNHDA, CDR2 SQIVND (reference sequence). V was clipped by 5 bases and J by 4 bases; unmatched bases: 9.

On this clone itself: The sample holds other DNA sequences that translate to the same CDR3. This chain links TRBV29-1 with TRBJ1-2; D is unclear. Trimming removed 3 bases from V and 2 bases from J, with 4 bases in between. Looked up from germline, CDR1 is SQVTM and CDR2 is ANQGSEA. The CDR3 loop spans 11 amino acids. The CDR3 nucleotides are TGCAGCGTTGAGGACAACTATGGCTACACCTTC. Protein sequence: CSVEDNYGYTF.

This chain joins TRBV27 and TRBJ2-6, with a tentative D call TRBD1 (5 bases). The ends were cut back, 6 bases at V and 3 bases at J, with 12 bases in the middle. CDR3 length: 15 residues. CDR1 and CDR2 (germline): MNHEY, SMNVEV (reference sequence). The CDR3 DNA follows: TGTGCCAGCAGGGGGCAGGGCATTGGGGCCAACGTCCTGACTTTC. This sequence encodes CASRGQGIGANVLTF.

The chain uses TRBV5-4 and TRBJ2-1; 10 bases line up with TRBD2. CDR1 and CDR2 (germline): SGHNT, YYREEE (reference sequence). The CDR3 runs 17 residues. With 6 bases clipped from V and 6 bases from J, the junction kept 15 bases outside the gene matches. The CDR3 nucleotides read TGTGCCAGCAACCAAGCGGGAGGGTCCCCCTCGGGCAATGAGCAGTTCTTC. Its protein is CASNQAGGSPSGNEQFF. The full variable domain, completed using reference TRBV5-4 and TRBJ2-1, is ETGVTQSPTHLIKTRGQQVTLRCSSQSGHNTVSWYQQALGQGPQFIFQYYREEENGRGNFPPRFSGLQFPNYSSELNVNALELDDSALYLCASNQAGGSPSGNEQFFGPGTRLTVL.

V is TRBV5-1 and J is TRBJ1-4; D may be TRBD1 (6 bases). Trimming shortened V by 5 bases and J by 3 bases, and 17 bases separated the two germline ends. The CDR3 length is 16 residues. Per the germline V gene, CDR1 is SGHRS and CDR2 is YFSETQ. CDR3 nucleotide sequence: TGCGCCAGCAGTCGTGACCCGGGACAACCTAATGAAAAACTGTTTTTT. Protein: CASSRDPGQPNEKLFF.

The chain combines TRBV30 with TRBJ2-3, with 9 bases aligning to TRBD1. CDR3 length equals 15 residues. Germline V lookup: CDR1 GTSNPN, CDR2 SVGIG (reference sequence). J lost 4 bases, V lost 0 bases, and 5 bases had no gene match. CDR3 coding DNA: TGTGCCTGGAGTGTAGGGGGACAGGGACCAGATACGCAGTATTTT. Encoded protein: CAWSVGGQGPDTQYF.

V usage is TRBV19 and J usage is TRBJ1-4; D not resolved. Germline loops: CDR1 LNHDA, CDR2 SQIVND (reference sequence). The CDR3 loop spans 11 amino acids. Trimming stripped 0 bases from V and 12 bases from J, with 5 bases between. This CDR3 is CASSIEGQLFF. The CDR3 DNA reads as TGTGCCAGTAGTATAGAGGGCCAACTGTTTTTT.